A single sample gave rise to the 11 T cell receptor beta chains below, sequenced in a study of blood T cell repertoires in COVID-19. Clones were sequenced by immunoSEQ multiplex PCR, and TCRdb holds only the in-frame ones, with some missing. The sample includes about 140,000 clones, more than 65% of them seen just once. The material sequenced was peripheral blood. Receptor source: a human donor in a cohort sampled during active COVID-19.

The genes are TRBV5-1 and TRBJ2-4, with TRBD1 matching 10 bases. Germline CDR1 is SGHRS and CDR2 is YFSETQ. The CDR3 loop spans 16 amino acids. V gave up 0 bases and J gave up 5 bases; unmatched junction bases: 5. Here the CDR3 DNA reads TGCGCCAGCAGCTTGGGACAGGGGGCTTTGGAAAACATTCAGTACTTC. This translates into CASSLGQGALENIQYF.

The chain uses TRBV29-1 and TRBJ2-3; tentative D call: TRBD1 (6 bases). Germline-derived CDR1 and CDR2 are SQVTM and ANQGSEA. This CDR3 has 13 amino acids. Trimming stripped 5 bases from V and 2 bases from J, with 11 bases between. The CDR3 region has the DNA TGCAGCGTTCAGGGACACCCCACAGATACGCAGTATTTT. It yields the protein CSVQGHPTDTQYF.

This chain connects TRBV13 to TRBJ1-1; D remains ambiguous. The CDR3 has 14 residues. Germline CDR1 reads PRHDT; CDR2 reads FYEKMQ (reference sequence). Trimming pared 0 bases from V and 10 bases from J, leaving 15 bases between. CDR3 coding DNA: TGTGCCAGCAGCTTAGGGGAGAGGCCAGCTGGAGCTTTCTTT. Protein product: CASSLGERPAGAFF. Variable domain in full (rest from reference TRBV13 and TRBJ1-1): AAGVIQSPRHLIKEKRETATLKCYPIPRHDTVYWYQQGPGQDPQFLISFYEKMQSDKGSIPDRFSAQQFSDYHSELNMSSLELGDSALYFCASSLGERPAGAFFGQGTRLTVV.

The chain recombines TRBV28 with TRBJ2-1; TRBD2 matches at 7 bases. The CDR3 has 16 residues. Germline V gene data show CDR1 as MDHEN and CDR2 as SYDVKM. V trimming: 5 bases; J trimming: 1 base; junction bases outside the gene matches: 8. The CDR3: CASSPFFGGSYNEQFF. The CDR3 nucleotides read TGTGCCAGCAGTCCGTTTTTCGGGGGGTCCTACAATGAGCAGTTCTTC.

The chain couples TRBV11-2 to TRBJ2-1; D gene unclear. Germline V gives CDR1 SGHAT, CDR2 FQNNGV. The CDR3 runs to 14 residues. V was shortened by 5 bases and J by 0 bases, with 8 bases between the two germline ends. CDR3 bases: TGTGCCAGCAGCAGGAGCTACTCCTACAATGAGCAGTTCTTC. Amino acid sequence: CASSRSYSYNEQFF.

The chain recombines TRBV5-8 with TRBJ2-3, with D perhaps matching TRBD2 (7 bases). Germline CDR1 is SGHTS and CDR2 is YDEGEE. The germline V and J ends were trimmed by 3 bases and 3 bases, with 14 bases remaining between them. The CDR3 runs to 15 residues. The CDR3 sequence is CASSSYGGATDTQYF. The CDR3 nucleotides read TGTGCCAGCAGCTCATATGGGGGGGCGACAGATACGCAGTATTTT.

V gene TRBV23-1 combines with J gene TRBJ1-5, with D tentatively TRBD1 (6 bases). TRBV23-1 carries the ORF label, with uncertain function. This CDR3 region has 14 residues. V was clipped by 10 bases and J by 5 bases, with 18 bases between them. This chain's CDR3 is CANLGWAGDQPQHF. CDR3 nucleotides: TGCGCCAACCTGGGGTGGGCAGGGGATCAGCCCCAGCATTTT.

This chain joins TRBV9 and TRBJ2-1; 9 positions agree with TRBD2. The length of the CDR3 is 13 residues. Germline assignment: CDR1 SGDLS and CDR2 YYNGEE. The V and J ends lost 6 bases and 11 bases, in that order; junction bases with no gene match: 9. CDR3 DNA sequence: TGTGCCAGCACCGAAAGAACTAGCGGGCAGCAGTTCTTC. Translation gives CASTERTSGQQFF.

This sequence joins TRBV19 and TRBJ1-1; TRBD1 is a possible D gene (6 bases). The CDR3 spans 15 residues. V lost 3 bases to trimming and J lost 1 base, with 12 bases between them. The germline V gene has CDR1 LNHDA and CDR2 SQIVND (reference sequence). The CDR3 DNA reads TGTGCCAGTAGTATTAAGCAGGGGAGGAACACTGAAGCTTTCTTT. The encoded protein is CASSIKQGRNTEAFF. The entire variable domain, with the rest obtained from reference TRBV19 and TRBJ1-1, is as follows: DGGITQSPKYLFRKEGQNVTLSCEQNLNHDAMYWYRQDPGQGLRLIYYSQIVNDFQKGDIAEGYSVSREKKESFPLTVTSAQKNPTAFYLCASSIKQGRNTEAFFGQGTRLTVV.

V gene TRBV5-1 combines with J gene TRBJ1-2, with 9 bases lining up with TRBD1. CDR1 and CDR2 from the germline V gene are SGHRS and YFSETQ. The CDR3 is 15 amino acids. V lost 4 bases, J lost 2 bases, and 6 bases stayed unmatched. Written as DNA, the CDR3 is TGCGCCAGCAGCCTACAGGGGGCGGGGAACTATGGCTACACCTTC. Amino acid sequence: CASSLQGAGNYGYTF. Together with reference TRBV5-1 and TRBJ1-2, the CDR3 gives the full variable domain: KAGVTQTPRYLIKTRGQQVTLSCSPISGHRSVSWYQQTPGQGLQFLFEYFSETQRNKGNFPGRFSGRQFSNSRSEMNVSTLELGDSALYLCASSLQGAGNYGYTFGSGTRLTVV.

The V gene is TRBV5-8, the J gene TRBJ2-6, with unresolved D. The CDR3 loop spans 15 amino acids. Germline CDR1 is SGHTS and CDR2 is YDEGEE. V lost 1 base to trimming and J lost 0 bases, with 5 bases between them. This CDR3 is CASSLRDSGANVLTF. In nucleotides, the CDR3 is TGTGCCAGCAGCTTGAGAGACTCTGGGGCCAACGTCCTGACTTTC.